This T cell receptor beta chain derives from a study of T cells after yellow fever vaccination. TCRdb independently ran MiXCR on the 5' RACE reads; one entry per CDR3 protein. The repertoire holds 120,000 to 150,000 distinct CDR3 sequences, with 7.7% as singletons. V was shortened by 10 bases and J by 3 bases, with 14 bases between the two germline ends. This CDR3 contains 13 residues. The germline V gene has CDR1 KGHDR and CDR2 SFDVKD. This clonotype showed up many times. The sequence derives from a man aged 25 to 40 who received the YFV17D yellow fever vaccine. The V call is TRBV24-1, the J call TRBJ1-2; no firm D call. The material was CD4+ T cells sorted from PBMCs, obtained 5 days after the yellow fever booster vaccination. CDR3 sequence: CATSSSVDYGYTF. In DNA form, the CDR3 reads TGTGCCACATCGAGTTCGGTCGACTATGGCTACACCTTC.